This T cell receptor (beta chain) was retrieved from a study of cytomegalovirus exposure and HLA in healthy donors. Study conclusions and caveats: Immune exposure information available was restricted to CMV serostatus. In a later analysis, across HLA loci, associated TCR counts were highest for DRB1, lowest for HLA-C.

The PCR employed 60 Vbeta primers together with 13 Jbeta primers. Assay used: immunoSEQ multiplex PCR; TCRdb lists only in-frame clones, some missing. The data contain approximately 95,000 clones, about 86% of them seen just once; the ten biggest clones take up less than 4.5%. As regards this clone: What it recognizes is unknown.

This clonotype was obtained from a woman in her 70s in good health and CMV-seropositive. Sequenced material: PBMCs.

CDR3 DNA sequence: TGCACCAGTATACTAGCGGGAGGGGTCGAGCAGTACTTC. Translated: CTSILAGGVEQYF. The rearrangement uses TRBV1 and TRBJ2-5; the table's TRBD2 call for D was not verified on the DNA. Judging by the DNA end, TRBJ2-7 fits better; the J call may be wrong. TRBV1 is given as a pseudogene. The CDR3 is made up of 13 amino acids.